The rows below give T cell receptor beta chains drawn from one sample of a study of cytomegalovirus exposure and HLA in healthy donors. Sequencing was performed with immunoSEQ multiplex PCR; in TCRdb, only in-frame clones are kept and a portion is missing. The table lists 140,000 to 150,000 clones, approximately 80% of them singletons. The sample consisted of PBMCs. The receptors originated from a male donor in good health and CMV-seronegative. CDR3s include the opening cysteine and the closing phenylalanine or tryptophan.

16,TRBJ2-3,TRBV6-5,CASSSVPGLFTDTQYF
13,TRBJ1-1,TRBV6-1,CASSEPGITEAFF
14,TRBJ2-3,TRBV18,CASSIRQGTDTQYF
17,TRBJ2-7,TRBV13,CASSLDAAGILYNEQYF
13,TRBJ1-2,TRBV5-1,CASSWQGGDGYTF
16,TRBJ1-5,TRBV9,CASGAGTPHSNQPQHF
15,TRBJ1-2,TRBV18,CASSPNGQLHYGYTF
15,TRBJ1-1,TRBV5-4,CASSLGGRVGGEAFF
17,TRBJ2-3,TRBV19,CASSTDTETGSTDTQYF
15,TRBJ2-5,TRBV7-7,CASSLGQGMGETQYF
15,TRBJ2-1,TRBV28,CASSLAGGAYNEQFF
16,TRBJ1-5,TRBV7-8,CASSFTGTGGNQPQHF
17,TRBJ2-1,TRBV29-1,CSVGMPGGLRTYNEQFF
15,TRBJ1-5,TRBV19,CASSLGLGGNQPQHF
17,TRBJ1-5,TRBV11-2,CASSPGGDRVMHQPQHF
15,TRBJ2-3,TRBV7-9,CASSLGQMGTDTQYF
14,TRBJ2-1,TRBV11-2,CASSFSRGQNEQFF
14,TRBJ2-4,TRBV18,CASSPDLAKNIQYF
16,TRBJ1-5,TRBV2,CASSEAHRGNNQPQHF
15,TRBJ1-5,TRBV6-5,CASISPGVGDQPQHF
16,TRBJ1-5,TRBV4-1,CASSSQGTGTNQPQHF
15,TRBJ1-2,TRBV5-4,CASSLGQGDLYGYTF
13,TRBJ1-1,TRBV15,CATSNQGYTEAFF
15,TRBJ1-2,TRBV4-3,CASSQEHDSLYGYTF
14,TRBJ1-2,TRBV27,CASSLGGGRYGYTF
17,TRBJ2-3,TRBV4-1,CASSQEATAAVTDTQYF
15,TRBJ1-2,TRBV4-1,CASSQADRAHYGYTF
13,TRBJ1-2,TRBV7-9,CASSLGQGDGYTF
16,TRBJ2-7,TRBV6-5,CASSYSRDRSSYEQYF
13,TRBJ2-5,TRBV29-1,CSVEVQIQETQYF
14,TRBJ1-4,TRBV11-2,CASSLAGGYEKLFF
16,TRBJ2-2,TRBV5-5,CASSIPSGANTGELFF
12,TRBJ2-7,TRBV5-8,CASSLDVDEQYF
15,TRBJ2-1,TRBV4-3,CASSLTSGGLNEQFF
12,TRBJ1-2,TRBV9,CASSKDRGGYTF
14,TRBJ2-5,TRBV5-1,CASSFRDWGGTQYF
15,TRBJ2-3,TRBV6-5,CASSYSWTPTHTQYF
15,TRBJ1-6,TRBV4-3,CASSHTQGISSPLHF
16,TRBJ1-4,TRBV5-4,CASSKLPAGVNEKLFF
14,TRBJ2-7,TRBV30,CAWSIGTGSYEQYF
15,TRBJ2-3,TRBV10-1,CASSEFGQGTDTQYF
14,TRBJ1-2,TRBV9,CASSVGQGAWGYTF
17,TRBJ2-3,TRBV4-3,CASSSRGSGTGVDTQYF
16,TRBJ2-3,TRBV15,CATSRASDTSTDTQYF
14,TRBJ2-7,TRBV18,CASSPGQGTYEQYF
15,TRBJ2-3,TRBV7-3,CASSVAGGAIDTQYF
16,TRBJ2-5,TRBV9,CASSVGGTGSGETQYF
15,TRBJ2-7,TRBV11-3,CASSLDPSGNYEQYF
16,TRBJ2-2,TRBV5-8,CASSPRLAGDHGELFF
15,TRBJ2-3,TRBV10-1,CATRRKEPRADTQYF
16,TRBJ2-1,TRBV28,CASRGTSGDSYNEQFF
15,TRBJ2-1,TRBV5-1,CASSAGQGGSNEQFF
14,TRBJ2-2,TRBV6-1,CASRGLADTGELFF
14,TRBJ1-4,TRBV19,CASTEGQGLEKLFF
17,TRBJ1-2,TRBV4-3,CASPYRTGGLTGYGYTF